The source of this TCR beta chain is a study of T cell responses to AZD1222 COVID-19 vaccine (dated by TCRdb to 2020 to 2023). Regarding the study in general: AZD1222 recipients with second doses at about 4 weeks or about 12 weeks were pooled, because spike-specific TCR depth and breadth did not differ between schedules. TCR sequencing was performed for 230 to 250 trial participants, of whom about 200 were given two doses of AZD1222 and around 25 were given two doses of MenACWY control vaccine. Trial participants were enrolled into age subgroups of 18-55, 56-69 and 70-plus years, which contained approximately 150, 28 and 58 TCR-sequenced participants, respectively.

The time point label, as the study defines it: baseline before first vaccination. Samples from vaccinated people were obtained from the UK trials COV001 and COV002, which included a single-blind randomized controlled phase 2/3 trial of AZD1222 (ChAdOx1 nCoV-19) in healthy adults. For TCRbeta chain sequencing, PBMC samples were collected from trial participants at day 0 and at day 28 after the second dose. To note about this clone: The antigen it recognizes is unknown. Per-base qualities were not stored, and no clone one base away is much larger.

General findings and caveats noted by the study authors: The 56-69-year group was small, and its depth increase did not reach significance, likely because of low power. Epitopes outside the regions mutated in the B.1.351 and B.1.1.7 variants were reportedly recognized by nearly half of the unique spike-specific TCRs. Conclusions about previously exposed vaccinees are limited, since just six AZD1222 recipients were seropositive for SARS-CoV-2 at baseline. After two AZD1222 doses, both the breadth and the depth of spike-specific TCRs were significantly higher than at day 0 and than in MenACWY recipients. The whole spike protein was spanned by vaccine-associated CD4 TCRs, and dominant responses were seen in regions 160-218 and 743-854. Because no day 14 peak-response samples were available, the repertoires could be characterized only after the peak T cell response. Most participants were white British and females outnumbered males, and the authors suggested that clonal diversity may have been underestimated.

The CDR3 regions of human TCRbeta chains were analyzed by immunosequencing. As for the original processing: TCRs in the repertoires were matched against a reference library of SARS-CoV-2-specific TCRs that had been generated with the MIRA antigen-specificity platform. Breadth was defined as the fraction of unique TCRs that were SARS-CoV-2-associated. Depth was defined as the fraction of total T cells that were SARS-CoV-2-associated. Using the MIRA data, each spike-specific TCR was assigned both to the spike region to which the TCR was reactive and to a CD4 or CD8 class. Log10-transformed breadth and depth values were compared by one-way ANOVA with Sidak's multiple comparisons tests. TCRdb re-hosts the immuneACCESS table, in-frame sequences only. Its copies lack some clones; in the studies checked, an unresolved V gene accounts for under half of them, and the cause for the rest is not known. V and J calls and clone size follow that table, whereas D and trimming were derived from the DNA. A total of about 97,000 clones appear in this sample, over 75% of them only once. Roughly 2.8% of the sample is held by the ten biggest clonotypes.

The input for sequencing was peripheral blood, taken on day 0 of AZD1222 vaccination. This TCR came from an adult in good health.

DNA sequence: TGTGCCAGCAGCCCGGACAGGGGAGTGGGTCAGCCCCAGCATTTT. Its protein reads: CASSPDRGVGQPQHF. Recombination linked TRBV11-2 to TRBJ1-5, with 9 middle bases fitting TRBD1. For this chain, trimming is 5 bases at the V end and 6 bases at the J end, and the number of junction bases without a gene match is 8. The CDR3 measures 15 amino acids from cysteine to phenylalanine. The CDR3 DNA has 45 bases and is translated from base 1. CDR1 and CDR2, looked up from the germline V gene, are SGHAT and FQNNGV.